This T cell receptor beta chain was retrieved from a study of cytomegalovirus exposure and HLA in healthy donors. General study points: The classifier reportedly diagnosed cytomegalovirus status with high specificity and sensitivity.

Details on this clone: As yet, its antigen is unknown.

Researchers ran the PCR with 60 Vbeta and 13 Jbeta primers. The data were produced by immunoSEQ multiplex PCR, yet TCRdb's version contains in-frame clones alone and is incomplete. The data hold hundreds of thousands of clones, with approximately 82% observed a single time. The CDR3 extends over 14 amino acids. Germline V gene lookup returns CDR1 MNHEY and CDR2 SMNVEV (reference sequence). V lost 5 bases and J lost 2, with 11 bases in between. The source material was PBMCs. The TCR sequence derives from a woman aged 35 to 49 in good health and CMV-seronegative. The gene calls are TRBV27 and TRBJ2-3; D is uncertain. CDR3: CASSPPWATDTQYF. The CDR3, as DNA: TGTGCCAGCAGTCCCCCTTGGGCCACAGATACGCAGTATTTT.